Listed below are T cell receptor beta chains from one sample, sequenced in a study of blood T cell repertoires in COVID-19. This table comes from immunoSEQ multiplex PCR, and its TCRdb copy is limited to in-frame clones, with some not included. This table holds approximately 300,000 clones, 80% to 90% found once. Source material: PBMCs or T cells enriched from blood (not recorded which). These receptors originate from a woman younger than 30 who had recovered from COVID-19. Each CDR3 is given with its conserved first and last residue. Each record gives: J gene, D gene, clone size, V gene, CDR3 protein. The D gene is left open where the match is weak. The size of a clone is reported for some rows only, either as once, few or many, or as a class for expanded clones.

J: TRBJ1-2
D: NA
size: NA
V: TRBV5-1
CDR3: CASSQRQAYGYTF

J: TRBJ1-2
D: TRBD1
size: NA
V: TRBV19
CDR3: CASSLVGQSTHYGYTF

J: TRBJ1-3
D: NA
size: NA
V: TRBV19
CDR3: CASSLLDTPSSGNTIYF

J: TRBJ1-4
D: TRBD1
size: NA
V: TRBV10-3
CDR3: CAISGGQGAKLFF

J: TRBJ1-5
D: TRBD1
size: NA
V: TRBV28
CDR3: CASSPRGQGSNQPQHF

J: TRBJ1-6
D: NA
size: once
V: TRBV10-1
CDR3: CASSESGLSPLHF

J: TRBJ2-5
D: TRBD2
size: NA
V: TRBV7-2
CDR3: CASSLVVAGGETQYF

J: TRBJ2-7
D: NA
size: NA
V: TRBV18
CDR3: CASSPDQLGRGEQYF

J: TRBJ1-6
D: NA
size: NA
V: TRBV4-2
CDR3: CASSQGASESPLHF

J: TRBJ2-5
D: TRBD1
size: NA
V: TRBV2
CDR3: CASQDGTGPQETQYF

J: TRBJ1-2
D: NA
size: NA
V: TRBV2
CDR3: CASMTQGGYTF

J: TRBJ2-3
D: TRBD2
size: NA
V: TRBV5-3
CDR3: CARSLRGLGFTDTQYF

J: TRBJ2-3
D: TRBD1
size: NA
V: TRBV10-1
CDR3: CASSDRGKVTDTQYF